These T cell receptor beta chains were read from a single sample in a study of blood T cells in healthy people across ages. TCRdb ran MiXCR on the 5' RACE reads and lists one entry per CDR3 protein. Found here are approximately 810,000 distinct CDR3 sequences, around 26% of them singletons; the top ten hold around a sixth. The sample comprised blood. These receptors were collected from a woman of 80 years or more in good health. The CDR3 runs from the conserved cysteine through the conserved F or W. D genes are given only for firm matches. Expanded clones get a size class; other rows say once, few or many, or leave the size out.

v_gene: TRBV6-6
j_gene: TRBJ1-5
abundance: -
d_gene: -
CDR3nt: TGTGCCAGCAGTTACTCGGGAGGTAATGGCAATCAGCCCCAGCATTTT
CDR3aa: CASSYSGGNGNQPQHF

v_gene: TRBV2
j_gene: TRBJ2-4
abundance: few
d_gene: TRBD2
CDR3nt: TGTGCCAGCAGTGAATTGGCCGGGTCGGGGGGCATTCAGTACTTC
CDR3aa: CASSELAGSGGIQYF

v_gene: TRBV7-9
j_gene: TRBJ1-6
abundance: many
d_gene: TRBD1
CDR3nt: TGTGCCAGCAGCTTAGCGCAGGGGGCGAATAATTCACCCCTCCACTTT
CDR3aa: CASSLAQGANNSPLHF

v_gene: TRBV7-3
j_gene: TRBJ2-1
abundance: -
d_gene: -
CDR3nt: TGTGCCAGCAGCCCTAGGGGGGCCACAGGCAATGAGCAGTTCTTC
CDR3aa: CASSPRGATGNEQFF

v_gene: TRBV20-1
j_gene: TRBJ1-2
abundance: many
d_gene: -
CDR3nt: TGCAGTGCCCTGCGGGGGGCGGATGGCTACACCTTC
CDR3aa: CSALRGADGYTF

v_gene: TRBV28
j_gene: TRBJ2-2
abundance: -
d_gene: -
CDR3nt: TGTGCCAGCAGAGTCACCGGGACAACTCGGACCGGGGAGCTGTTTTTT
CDR3aa: CASRVTGTTRTGELFF

v_gene: TRBV12-3/TRBV12-4
j_gene: TRBJ2-7
abundance: -
d_gene: -
CDR3nt: TGTGCCAGCAGTCCGGACTGGGACCGCGAGCAGTACTTC
CDR3aa: CASSPDWDREQYF

v_gene: TRBV7-6
j_gene: TRBJ2-3
abundance: many
d_gene: -
CDR3nt: TGTGCCAGCAGCTTAGAGATTTTAGCGGATACGCAGTATTTT
CDR3aa: CASSLEILADTQYF

v_gene: TRBV6-2/TRBV6-3
j_gene: TRBJ2-5
abundance: many
d_gene: -
CDR3nt: TGTGCCAGCAACGAACAGGGTAGCCAAGAGACCCAGTACTTC
CDR3aa: CASNEQGSQETQYF

v_gene: TRBV10-3
j_gene: TRBJ2-6
abundance: -
d_gene: TRBD1
CDR3nt: TGTGCCATCAGCTTCGGACAGGGGGCGATGGGGGCCAACGTCCTGACTTTC
CDR3aa: CAISFGQGAMGANVLTF

v_gene: TRBV7-6
j_gene: TRBJ1-1
abundance: -
d_gene: -
CDR3nt: TGTGCCAGCAGCTTAGCAGGGGAGGCCTTGAACACTGAAGCTTTCTTT
CDR3aa: CASSLAGEALNTEAFF

v_gene: TRBV11-2
j_gene: TRBJ2-1
abundance: -
d_gene: TRBD2
CDR3nt: TGTGCCAGCAGTCGGGGGGGTAGCAGGACTCCTCAGTTCTTC
CDR3aa: CASSRGGSRTPQFF

v_gene: TRBV7-9
j_gene: TRBJ2-7
abundance: many
d_gene: -
CDR3nt: TGTGCCAGCAGTCCCGACGGTCCCTACGAGCAGTACTTC
CDR3aa: CASSPDGPYEQYF

v_gene: TRBV20-1
j_gene: TRBJ1-1
abundance: many
d_gene: TRBD1
CDR3nt: TGCAGTGCCCCGACAGGGGCTCTCAACACTGAAGCTTTCTTT
CDR3aa: CSAPTGALNTEAFF

v_gene: TRBV20-1
j_gene: TRBJ2-3
abundance: many
d_gene: TRBD2
CDR3nt: TGCAGTGCTAGAGATTTAGCGGGGGGATTAGATACGCAGTATTTT
CDR3aa: CSARDLAGGLDTQYF

v_gene: TRBV24-1
j_gene: TRBJ2-1
abundance: few
d_gene: -
CDR3nt: TGTGCCACCAGTGTCGCCAGTGAGCAGTTCTTC
CDR3aa: CATSVASEQFF

v_gene: TRBV20-1
j_gene: TRBJ1-2
abundance: few
d_gene: TRBD1
CDR3nt: TGCAGTGCCGGGACAGCTAGATCAAACTATGGCTACACCTTC
CDR3aa: CSAGTARSNYGYTF

v_gene: TRBV20-1
j_gene: TRBJ1-1
abundance: -
d_gene: TRBD1
CDR3nt: TGCAGTGCTCAAATCCCGCAGGGGGGTTGGACTTTCTTT
CDR3aa: CSAQIPQGGWTFF

v_gene: TRBV29-1
j_gene: TRBJ2-1
abundance: many
d_gene: TRBD1
CDR3nt: TGCAGCGTTCAGAGACAGGGGGCAGGTGAGCAGTTCTTC
CDR3aa: CSVQRQGAGEQFF

v_gene: TRBV7-2
j_gene: TRBJ1-2
abundance: many
d_gene: TRBD1
CDR3nt: TGTGCCAGCAGTCCGGGGACAGGGGCTAACTATGGCTACACCTTC
CDR3aa: CASSPGTGANYGYTF

v_gene: TRBV4-3
j_gene: TRBJ1-2
abundance: many
d_gene: -
CDR3nt: TGCGCCAGCAGCCAAGAGTTACAGGGCCTCTATGGCTACACCTTC
CDR3aa: CASSQELQGLYGYTF

v_gene: TRBV18
j_gene: TRBJ2-5
abundance: once
d_gene: TRBD2
CDR3nt: TGTGCCAGCTCACCGGGACTAGAATCCGTCAATGAGCAGTACTTC
CDR3aa: CASSPGLESVNEQYF

v_gene: TRBV7-8
j_gene: TRBJ2-7
abundance: -
d_gene: -
CDR3nt: TGTGCCAGCAGCTTACCGCGGGACGCAAGCTACGAGCAGTACTTC
CDR3aa: CASSLPRDASYEQYF

v_gene: TRBV15
j_gene: TRBJ2-3
abundance: -
d_gene: -
CDR3nt: TGTGCCACCAGCAGGGACAGCCGTAGCACAGATACGCAGTATTTT
CDR3aa: CATSRDSRSTDTQYF

v_gene: TRBV5-1
j_gene: TRBJ2-1
abundance: few
d_gene: TRBD1
CDR3nt: TGCGCCAGCAGCTTGGAAGGGACAGGGATACGCAATGAGCAGTTCTTC
CDR3aa: CASSLEGTGIRNEQFF

v_gene: TRBV18
j_gene: TRBJ2-5
abundance: few
d_gene: TRBD2
CDR3nt: TGTGCCAGCTCACCGGGACTAGCGGGGGCTGTAGAGACCCAGTACTTC
CDR3aa: CASSPGLAGAVETQYF

v_gene: TRBV7-2
j_gene: TRBJ2-3
abundance: many
d_gene: -
CDR3nt: TGTGCCAGCAGCCGTGGACAGCCAGATACGCAGTATTTT
CDR3aa: CASSRGQPDTQYF

v_gene: TRBV9
j_gene: TRBJ2-1
abundance: many
d_gene: -
CDR3nt: TGTGCCAGCAGCGTAGGGGGGGATGGCGGTGAGCAGTTCTTC
CDR3aa: CASSVGGDGGEQFF

v_gene: TRBV7-2
j_gene: TRBJ2-1
abundance: many
d_gene: TRBD2
CDR3nt: TGTGCCAGCAGCGACCTAGCGGGGGGCTACAATGAGCAGTTCTTC
CDR3aa: CASSDLAGGYNEQFF

v_gene: TRBV7-2
j_gene: TRBJ2-7
abundance: many
d_gene: TRBD1
CDR3nt: TGTGCCAGCAGCTCCCCGAGGGGGCTTAACTACGAGCAGTACTTC
CDR3aa: CASSSPRGLNYEQYF

v_gene: TRBV7-2
j_gene: TRBJ2-1
abundance: many
d_gene: TRBD1
CDR3nt: TGTGCCAGCAGCTCGGACAGGGCCTCCTACAATGAGCAGTTCTTC
CDR3aa: CASSSDRASYNEQFF

v_gene: TRBV7-9
j_gene: TRBJ1-4
abundance: few
d_gene: -
CDR3nt: TGTGCCAGCAGCGTCCGGGGGATTAATGAAAAACTGTTTTTT
CDR3aa: CASSVRGINEKLFF

v_gene: TRBV27
j_gene: TRBJ2-3
abundance: -
d_gene: TRBD2
CDR3nt: TGTGCCAGCAGTTTATGGCTCGGGACTAGCGGTAAAGATACGCAGTATTTT
CDR3aa: CASSLWLGTSGKDTQYF

v_gene: TRBV20-1
j_gene: TRBJ1-2
abundance: many
d_gene: -
CDR3nt: TGCAGTGCTAGAGGTCCCGGGGACGGCTATGGCTACACCTTC
CDR3aa: CSARGPGDGYGYTF

v_gene: TRBV6-2/TRBV6-3
j_gene: TRBJ2-1
abundance: many
d_gene: -
CDR3nt: TGTGCCAGCAGTTACTTTCACCTTACTCCCTCCTACAATGAGCAGTTCTTC
CDR3aa: CASSYFHLTPSYNEQFF

v_gene: TRBV27
j_gene: TRBJ2-1
abundance: many
d_gene: TRBD2
CDR3nt: TGTGCCAGCAGTCTCTATCGTAGCGGGGGCCCACGAAACTACAATGAGCAGTTCTTC
CDR3aa: CASSLYRSGGPRNYNEQFF

v_gene: TRBV20-1
j_gene: TRBJ1-5
abundance: few
d_gene: TRBD1
CDR3nt: TGCAGTGCAGAGACAGGGTTTGGAGGGCAGCCCCAGCATTTT
CDR3aa: CSAETGFGGQPQHF

v_gene: TRBV18
j_gene: TRBJ2-1
abundance: -
d_gene: TRBD1
CDR3nt: TGTGCCAGCTCACGACAATGGGGGACAGGAACCTACAATGAGCAGTTCTTC
CDR3aa: CASSRQWGTGTYNEQFF

v_gene: TRBV12-3/TRBV12-4
j_gene: TRBJ2-5
abundance: many
d_gene: TRBD1
CDR3nt: TGTGCCAGCACCCTGGGGACAGGGGTCATCGAGACCCAGTACTTC
CDR3aa: CASTLGTGVIETQYF

v_gene: TRBV6-1
j_gene: TRBJ1-2
abundance: -
d_gene: -
CDR3nt: TGTGCCAGCAGTGCTCTTCGCAGGGTTCAGGGCTACACCTTC
CDR3aa: CASSALRRVQGYTF

v_gene: TRBV4-3
j_gene: TRBJ1-2
abundance: few
d_gene: -
CDR3nt: TGCGCCAGCAGCCAAACTCCCGGGCCCCCTGGCTACACCTTC
CDR3aa: CASSQTPGPPGYTF

v_gene: TRBV4-3
j_gene: TRBJ1-6
abundance: -
d_gene: -
CDR3nt: TGCGCCAACAGCCAAGATATCGGGTATAATTCACCCCTCCACTTT
CDR3aa: CANSQDIGYNSPLHF

v_gene: TRBV28
j_gene: TRBJ1-2
abundance: -
d_gene: TRBD1
CDR3nt: TGTGCCAGCAGGCTGGACCTTCGGACAGGCTTCACCTTC
CDR3aa: CASRLDLRTGFTF

v_gene: TRBV18
j_gene: TRBJ2-6
abundance: many
d_gene: -
CDR3nt: TGTGCCAGCTCACCACCCCTCGGGACCCCTATCTCTGGGGCCAACGTCCTGACTTTC
CDR3aa: CASSPPLGTPISGANVLTF

v_gene: TRBV7-2
j_gene: TRBJ2-6
abundance: many
d_gene: -
CDR3nt: TGTGCCAGCAGCTTTGGACAGTCTGGGGCCAACGTCCTGACTTTC
CDR3aa: CASSFGQSGANVLTF

v_gene: TRBV7-9
j_gene: TRBJ2-7
abundance: few
d_gene: TRBD2
CDR3nt: TGTGCCAGCAGCTTAGTACCGGGACTAGCGGGGGGCTGGGTCCACGAGCAGTACTTC
CDR3aa: CASSLVPGLAGGWVHEQYF

v_gene: TRBV5-1
j_gene: TRBJ2-1
abundance: once
d_gene: -
CDR3nt: TGCGCCAGCAGAAGGCTAGGAGGGGACAATGAGCAGTTCTTC
CDR3aa: CASRRLGGDNEQFF

v_gene: TRBV28
j_gene: TRBJ1-5
abundance: few
d_gene: -
CDR3nt: TGTGCCAGCCATACGATAGGGCAGCCCCAGCATTTT
CDR3aa: CASHTIGQPQHF

v_gene: TRBV5-1
j_gene: TRBJ2-7
abundance: many
d_gene: -
CDR3nt: TGCGCCAGCAGCTTGGCTCTGGGGGAGCACCGACTCTACGAGCAGTACTTC
CDR3aa: CASSLALGEHRLYEQYF

v_gene: TRBV6-2/TRBV6-3
j_gene: TRBJ2-5
abundance: many
d_gene: -
CDR3nt: TGTGCCAGCAGTTACTTGGGCTTGGAGACCCAGTACTTC
CDR3aa: CASSYLGLETQYF

v_gene: TRBV4-1
j_gene: TRBJ2-3
abundance: -
d_gene: -
CDR3nt: TGCGCCAGCAGCCAAGATCGGCCAGGGGCACAAACAGATACGCAGTATTTT
CDR3aa: CASSQDRPGAQTDTQYF

v_gene: TRBV6-1
j_gene: TRBJ1-5
abundance: -
d_gene: -
CDR3nt: TGTGCCAGCAGTGGGTTTTATAGCAATCAGCCCCAGCATTTT
CDR3aa: CASSGFYSNQPQHF

v_gene: TRBV5-5
j_gene: TRBJ2-1
abundance: many
d_gene: TRBD1
CDR3nt: TGTGCCAGCAGCTTTTCGGGGCAGGGGGAGAATGAGCAGTTCTTC
CDR3aa: CASSFSGQGENEQFF

v_gene: TRBV6-2/TRBV6-3
j_gene: TRBJ1-2
abundance: many
d_gene: TRBD1
CDR3nt: TGTGCCAGCAGTGGACAGGAAAACTATGGCTACACCTTC
CDR3aa: CASSGQENYGYTF